These T cell receptor beta chains were read from a single sample in a study of T cell repertoires in cytomegalovirus infection. TCRdb itself ran the reads through MiXCR, one entry per CDR3 protein. The sample has about 310,000 distinct CDR3 sequences, 15% to 20% seen once. The sequenced material came from PBMCs. These receptors were obtained from a human donor in good health (CMV status not recorded). Some clones in this sample may be carry-over from other donors' samples. CDR3s leave out the opening cysteine and the closing phenylalanine or tryptophan.

j_call,v_call,cdr3_aa
TRBJ2-5,TRBV4-1,ASSPGASRQETRY
TRBJ2-7,TRBV6-2/TRBV6-3,ATSKQGTYEQY
TRBJ1-4,TRBV7-9,ASSPLQGISEKLF
TRBJ2-7,TRBV5-1,ASSLATGYEQY
TRBJ1-1,TRBV7-8,ASSLAELNTEAF
TRBJ2-7,TRBV13,ASSPGTSREQY
TRBJ2-1,TRBV19,ASSPPGGGPWDEQF
TRBJ1-5,TRBV6-1,ASSERGDNQPQH
TRBJ1-1,TRBV20-1,SARDQQALGTEAF
TRBJ2-3,TRBV7-2,ASSLNRGEDTQY
TRBJ1-1,TRBV7-2,ASSQNPGQKNTEAF
TRBJ2-7,TRBV6-8,ASSRTVLSEQY
TRBJ1-6,TRBV2,ASSGLSPRNSPLH
TRBJ1-5,TRBV6-2/TRBV6-3,ASQDRGPNSNQPQH
TRBJ2-3,TRBV5-1,ASSLDVFTDTQY
TRBJ2-1,TRBV24-1,ATSDTGGSYNEQF
TRBJ1-4,TRBV28,ASSFIVDRGEKLF
TRBJ1-2,TRBV14,ASSPRGRVLYGYT